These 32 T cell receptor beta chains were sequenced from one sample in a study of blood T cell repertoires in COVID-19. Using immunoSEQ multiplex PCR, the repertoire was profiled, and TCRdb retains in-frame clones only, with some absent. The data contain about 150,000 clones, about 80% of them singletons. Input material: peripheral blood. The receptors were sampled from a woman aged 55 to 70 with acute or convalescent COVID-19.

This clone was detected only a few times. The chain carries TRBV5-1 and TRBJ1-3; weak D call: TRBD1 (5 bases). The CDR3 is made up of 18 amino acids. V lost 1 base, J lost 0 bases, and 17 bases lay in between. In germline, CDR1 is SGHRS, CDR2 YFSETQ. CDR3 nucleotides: TGCGCCAGCAGCTTGAATCAGGGCACGCGCGGCTCTGGAAACACCATATATTTT. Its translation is CASSLNQGTRGSGNTIYF.

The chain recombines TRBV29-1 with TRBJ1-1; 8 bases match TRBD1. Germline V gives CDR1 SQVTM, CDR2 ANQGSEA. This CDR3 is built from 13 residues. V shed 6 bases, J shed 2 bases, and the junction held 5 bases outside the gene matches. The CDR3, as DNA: TGCAGCGTGGGACAGGCGTCCAACACTGAAGCTTTCTTT. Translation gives CSVGQASNTEAFF.

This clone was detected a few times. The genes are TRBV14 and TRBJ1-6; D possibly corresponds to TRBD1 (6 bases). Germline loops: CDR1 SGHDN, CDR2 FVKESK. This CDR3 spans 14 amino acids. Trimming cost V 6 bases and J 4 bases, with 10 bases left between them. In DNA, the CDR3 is TGTGCCAGCAGGACAGGCAATTATAATTCACCCCTCCACTTT. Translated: CASRTGNYNSPLHF.

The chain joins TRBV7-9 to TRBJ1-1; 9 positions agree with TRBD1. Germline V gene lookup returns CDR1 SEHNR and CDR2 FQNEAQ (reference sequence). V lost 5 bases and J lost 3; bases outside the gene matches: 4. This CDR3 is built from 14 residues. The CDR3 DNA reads TGTGCCAGCAGCGTCCGACAGGGGGACACTGAAGCTTTCTTT. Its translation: CASSVRQGDTEAFF.

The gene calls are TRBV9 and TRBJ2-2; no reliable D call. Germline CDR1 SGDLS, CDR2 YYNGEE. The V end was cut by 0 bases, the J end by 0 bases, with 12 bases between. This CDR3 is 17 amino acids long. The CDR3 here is CASSVVGQVANTGELFF. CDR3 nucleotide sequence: TGTGCCAGCAGCGTAGTTGGGCAGGTCGCGAACACCGGGGAGCTGTTTTTT. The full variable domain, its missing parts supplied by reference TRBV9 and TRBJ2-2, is DSGVTQTPKHLITATGQRVTLRCSPRSGDLSVYWYQQSLDQGLQFLIQYYNGEERAKGNILERFSAQQFPDLHSELNLSSLELGDSALYFCASSVVGQVANTGELFFGEGSRLTVL.

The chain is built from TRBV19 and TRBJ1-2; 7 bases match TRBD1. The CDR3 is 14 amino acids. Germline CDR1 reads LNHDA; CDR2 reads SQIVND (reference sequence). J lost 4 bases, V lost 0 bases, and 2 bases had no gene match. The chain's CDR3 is CASSIETGIYGYTF. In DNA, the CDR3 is TGTGCCAGTAGTATAGAGACAGGGATCTATGGCTACACCTTC.

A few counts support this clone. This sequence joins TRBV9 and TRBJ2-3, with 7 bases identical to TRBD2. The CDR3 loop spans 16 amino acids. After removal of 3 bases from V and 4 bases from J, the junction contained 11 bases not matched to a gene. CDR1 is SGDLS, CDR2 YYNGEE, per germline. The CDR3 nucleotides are TGTGCCAGCAGCGCGCGGGGGAATGTTAGGGCAGATACGCAGTATTTT. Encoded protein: CASSARGNVRADTQYF. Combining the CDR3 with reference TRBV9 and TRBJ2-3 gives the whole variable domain DSGVTQTPKHLITATGQRVTLRCSPRSGDLSVYWYQQSLDQGLQFLIQYYNGEERAKGNILERFSAQQFPDLHSELNLSSLELGDSALYFCASSARGNVRADTQYFGPGTRLTVL.

The CDR3 sequence: CASISGQNTEAFF. As DNA, the CDR3 is TGTGCCAGCATCTCAGGACAGAACACTGAAGCTTTCTTT. V and J are TRBV12-3 or TRBV12-4 and TRBJ1-1; possible D gene TRBD1, 5 bases. V lost 7 bases and J 1 base, leaving 10 bases between the germline ends. There are 13 residues in the CDR3.

The CDR3 loop reads CASSVAPRLTDTQYF. CDR3 coding DNA: TGTGCCAGCAGCGTAGCCCCCAGACTCACAGATACGCAGTATTTT. The chain combines TRBV9 with TRBJ2-3, with D hard to call. The germline V gene encodes CDR1 SGDLS and CDR2 YYNGEE. This CDR3 is 15 amino acids long. The V end was cut by 0 bases, the J end by 2 bases, with 10 bases between. Full variable domain (remainder filled in from reference TRBV9 and TRBJ2-3): DSGVTQTPKHLITATGQRVTLRCSPRSGDLSVYWYQQSLDQGLQFLIQYYNGEERAKGNILERFSAQQFPDLHSELNLSSLELGDSALYFCASSVAPRLTDTQYFGPGTRLTVL.

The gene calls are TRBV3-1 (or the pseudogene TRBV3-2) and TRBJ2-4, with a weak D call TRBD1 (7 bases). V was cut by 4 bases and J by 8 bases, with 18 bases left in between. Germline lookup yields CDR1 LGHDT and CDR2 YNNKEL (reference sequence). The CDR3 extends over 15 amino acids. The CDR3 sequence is CASSPPMAGGYIQYF. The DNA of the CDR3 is TGTGCCAGCAGCCCGCCGATGGCAGGGGGGTACATTCAGTACTTC.

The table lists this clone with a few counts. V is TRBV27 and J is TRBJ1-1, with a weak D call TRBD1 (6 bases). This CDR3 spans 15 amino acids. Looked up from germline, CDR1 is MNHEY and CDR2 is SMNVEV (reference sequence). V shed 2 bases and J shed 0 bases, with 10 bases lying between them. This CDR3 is CASSLQSGVNTEAFF. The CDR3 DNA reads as TGTGCCAGCAGTTTACAATCAGGGGTGAACACTGAAGCTTTCTTT.

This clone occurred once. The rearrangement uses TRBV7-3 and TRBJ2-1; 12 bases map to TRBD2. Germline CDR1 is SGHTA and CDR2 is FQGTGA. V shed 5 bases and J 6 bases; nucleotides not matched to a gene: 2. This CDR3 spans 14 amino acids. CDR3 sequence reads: CASSPLAGGNEQFF. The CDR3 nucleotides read TGTGCCAGCAGCCCACTAGCGGGGGGCAATGAGCAGTTCTTC.

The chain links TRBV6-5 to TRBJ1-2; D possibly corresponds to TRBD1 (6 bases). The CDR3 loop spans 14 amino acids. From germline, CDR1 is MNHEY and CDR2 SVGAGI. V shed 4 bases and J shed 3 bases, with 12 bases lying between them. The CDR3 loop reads CASSSQQGHYGYTF. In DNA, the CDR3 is TGTGCCAGCAGTTCACAACAGGGACACTATGGCTACACCTTC.

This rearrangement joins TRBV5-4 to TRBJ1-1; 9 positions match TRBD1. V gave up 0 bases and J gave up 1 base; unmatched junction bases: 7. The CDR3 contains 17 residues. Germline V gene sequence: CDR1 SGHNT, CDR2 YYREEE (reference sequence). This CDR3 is CASSLGRVTGGNTEAFF. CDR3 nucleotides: TGTGCCAGCAGCTTGGGGCGGGTGACAGGGGGGAACACTGAAGCTTTCTTT.

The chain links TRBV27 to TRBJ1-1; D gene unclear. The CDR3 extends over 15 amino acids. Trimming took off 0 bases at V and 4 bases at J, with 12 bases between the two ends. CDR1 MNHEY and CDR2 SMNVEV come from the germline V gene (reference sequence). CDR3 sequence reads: CASSLSGRVGTEAFF. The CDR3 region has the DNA TGTGCCAGCAGTTTATCCGGGAGGGTTGGCACTGAAGCTTTCTTT.

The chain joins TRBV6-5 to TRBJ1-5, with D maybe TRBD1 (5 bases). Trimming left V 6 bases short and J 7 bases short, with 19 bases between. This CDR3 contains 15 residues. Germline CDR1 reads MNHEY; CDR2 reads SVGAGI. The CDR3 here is CASRLSAGEGQPQHF. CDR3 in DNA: TGTGCCAGCAGGCTCTCGGCGGGGGAGGGGCAGCCCCAGCATTTT.

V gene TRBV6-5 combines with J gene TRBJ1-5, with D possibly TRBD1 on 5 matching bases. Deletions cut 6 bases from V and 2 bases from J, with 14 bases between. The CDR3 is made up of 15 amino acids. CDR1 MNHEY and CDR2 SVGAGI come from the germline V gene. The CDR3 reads CASRTDDSRNQPQHF. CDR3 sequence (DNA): TGTGCCAGCAGGACCGACGACAGCCGCAATCAGCCCCAGCATTTT.

CDR3 loop: CASSVEASGYNEQFF. CDR3 nucleotides: TGTGCCAGCAGCGTAGAAGCTAGCGGCTACAATGAGCAGTTCTTC. The V call is TRBV9, the J call TRBJ2-1, with 7 bases fitting TRBD2. J gave up 3 bases and V 0 bases, and 3 bases lay outside the gene matches. This CDR3 is 15 amino acids long. The germline V gene has CDR1 SGDLS and CDR2 YYNGEE.

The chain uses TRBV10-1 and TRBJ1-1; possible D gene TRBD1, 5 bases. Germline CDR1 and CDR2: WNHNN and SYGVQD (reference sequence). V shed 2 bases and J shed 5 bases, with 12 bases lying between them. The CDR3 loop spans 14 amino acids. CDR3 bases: TGCGCCAGCAGTGAGACCCAGGGCCGGACTGAAGCTTTCTTT. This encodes CASSETQGRTEAFF.

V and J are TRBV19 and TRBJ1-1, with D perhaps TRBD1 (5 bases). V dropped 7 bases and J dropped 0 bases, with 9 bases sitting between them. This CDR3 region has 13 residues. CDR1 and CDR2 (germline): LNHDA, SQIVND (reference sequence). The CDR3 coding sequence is TGTGCCAGTACCGACAGAATGAACACTGAAGCTTTCTTT. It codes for CASTDRMNTEAFF.

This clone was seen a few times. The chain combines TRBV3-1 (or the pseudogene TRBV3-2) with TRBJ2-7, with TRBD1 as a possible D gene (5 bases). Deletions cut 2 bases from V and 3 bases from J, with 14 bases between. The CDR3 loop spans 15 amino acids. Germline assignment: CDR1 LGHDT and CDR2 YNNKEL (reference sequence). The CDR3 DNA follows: TGTGCCAGCAGCCAATCGCCAGGGCCCGTCTACGAGCAGTACGTC. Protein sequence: CASSQSPGPVYEQYV.

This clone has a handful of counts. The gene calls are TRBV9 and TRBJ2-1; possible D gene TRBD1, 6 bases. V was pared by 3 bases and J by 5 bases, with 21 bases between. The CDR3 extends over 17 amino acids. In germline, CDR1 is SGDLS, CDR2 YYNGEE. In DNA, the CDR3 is TGTGCCAGCAGCGAGGGGGTGAATCACGGATCCGACAATGAGCAGTTCTTC. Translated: CASSEGVNHGSDNEQFF. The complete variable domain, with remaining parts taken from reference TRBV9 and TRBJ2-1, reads DSGVTQTPKHLITATGQRVTLRCSPRSGDLSVYWYQQSLDQGLQFLIQYYNGEERAKGNILERFSAQQFPDLHSELNLSSLELGDSALYFCASSEGVNHGSDNEQFFGPGTRLTVL.

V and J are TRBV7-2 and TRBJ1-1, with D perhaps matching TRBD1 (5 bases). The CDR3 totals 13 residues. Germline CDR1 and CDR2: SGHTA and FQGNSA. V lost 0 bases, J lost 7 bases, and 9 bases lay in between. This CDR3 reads CASSLAETDEAFF. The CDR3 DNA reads TGTGCCAGCAGCTTAGCGGAGACAGATGAAGCTTTCTTT.

The CDR3 DNA reads TGCGCCAGCAGGACAGTGAACACTGAAGCTTTCTTT. Residues: CASRTVNTEAFF. V gene TRBV10-2 combines with J gene TRBJ1-1; D possibly corresponds to TRBD1 (5 bases). V was cut by 6 bases and J by 0 bases, with 5 bases left in between. The CDR3 loop spans 12 amino acids. Germline assignment: CDR1 WSHSY and CDR2 SAAADI.

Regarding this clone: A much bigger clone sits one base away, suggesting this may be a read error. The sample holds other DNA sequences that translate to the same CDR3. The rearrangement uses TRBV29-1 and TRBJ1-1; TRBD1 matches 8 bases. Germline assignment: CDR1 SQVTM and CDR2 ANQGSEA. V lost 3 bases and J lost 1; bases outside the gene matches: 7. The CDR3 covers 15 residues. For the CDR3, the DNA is TGCAGCGTTGAGGGGACAGGAGGCTCGAACACTGAAGCTTTCTTT. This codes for CSVEGTGGSNTEAFF.

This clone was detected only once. The CDR3 DNA is TGTGCCAGGATGACGGGGGGGACAGTGGAAAAACTGTTTTTT. Translation gives CARMTGGTVEKLFF. The rearrangement uses TRBV5-4 and TRBJ1-4; TRBD1 agrees at 7 bases. V lost 8 bases and J lost 8; bases outside the gene matches: 12. CDR1 SGHNT and CDR2 YYREEE come from the germline V gene (reference sequence). There are 14 residues in the CDR3.

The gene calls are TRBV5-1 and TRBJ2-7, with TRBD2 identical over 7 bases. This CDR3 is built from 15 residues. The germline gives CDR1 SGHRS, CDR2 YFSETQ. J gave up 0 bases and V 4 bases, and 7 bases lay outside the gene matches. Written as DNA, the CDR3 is TGCGCCAGCAGCAGCGGGACCACGAGCTCCTACGAGCAGTACGTC. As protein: CASSSGTTSSYEQYV.

The CDR3 sequence is CATSRGNTNTEAFF. The CDR3 DNA sequence: TGTGCCACCAGCAGAGGAAACACGAACACTGAAGCTTTCTTT. V gene TRBV15 combines with J gene TRBJ1-1; D is uncertain. CDR3 length: 14 residues. V lost 1 base, J lost 1 base, and 7 bases lay in between. Germline CDR1 and CDR2: LNHNV and YYDKDF (reference sequence).

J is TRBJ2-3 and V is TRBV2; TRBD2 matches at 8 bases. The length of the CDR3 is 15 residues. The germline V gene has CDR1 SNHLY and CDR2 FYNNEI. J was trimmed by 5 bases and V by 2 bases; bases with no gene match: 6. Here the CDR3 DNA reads TGTGCCAGCAGTGAAAACGGGGGGGCCGTAGATACGCAGTATTTT. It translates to CASSENGGAVDTQYF.

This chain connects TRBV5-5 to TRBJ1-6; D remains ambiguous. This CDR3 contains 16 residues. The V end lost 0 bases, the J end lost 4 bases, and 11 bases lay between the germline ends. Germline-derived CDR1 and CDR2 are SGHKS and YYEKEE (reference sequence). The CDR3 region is CASSLGGQQYNSPLHF. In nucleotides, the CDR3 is TGTGCCAGCAGCTTGGGAGGGCAACAGTATAATTCACCCCTCCACTTT.

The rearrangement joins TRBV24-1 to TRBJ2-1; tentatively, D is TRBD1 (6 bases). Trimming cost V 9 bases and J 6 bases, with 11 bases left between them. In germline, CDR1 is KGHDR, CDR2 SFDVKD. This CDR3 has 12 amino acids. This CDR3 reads CATQGTGNEQFF. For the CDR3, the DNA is TGTGCCACCCAGGGGACGGGCAATGAGCAGTTCTTC.

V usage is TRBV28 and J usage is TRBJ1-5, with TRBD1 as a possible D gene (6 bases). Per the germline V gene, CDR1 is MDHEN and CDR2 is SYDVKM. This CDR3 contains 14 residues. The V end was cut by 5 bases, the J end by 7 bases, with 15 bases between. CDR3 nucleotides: TGTGCCAGCAGTAACAACGACAGGCGCCAGCCCCAGCATTTT. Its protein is CASSNNDRRQPQHF.